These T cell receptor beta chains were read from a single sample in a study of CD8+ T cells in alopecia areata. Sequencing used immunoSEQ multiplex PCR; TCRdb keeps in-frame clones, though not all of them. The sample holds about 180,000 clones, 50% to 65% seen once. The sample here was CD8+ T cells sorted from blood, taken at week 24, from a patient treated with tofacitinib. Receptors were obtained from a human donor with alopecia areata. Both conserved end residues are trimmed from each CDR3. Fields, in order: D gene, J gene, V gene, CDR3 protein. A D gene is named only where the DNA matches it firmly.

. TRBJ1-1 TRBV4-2 ASSQEIPIPDRNTEAF
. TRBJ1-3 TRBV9 ASSPRDTGNTIY
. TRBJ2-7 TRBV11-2 ASSLRVYGHYEQY
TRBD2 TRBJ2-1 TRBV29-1 SVATSGDYYNEQF
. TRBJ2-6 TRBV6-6 ASSKSGANVLT
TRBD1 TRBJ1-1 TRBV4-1 ASSQGDRGLTEAF
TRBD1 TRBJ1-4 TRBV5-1 ASSVGQGNKKLF
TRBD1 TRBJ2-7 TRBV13 ASSYGGQGGEQY
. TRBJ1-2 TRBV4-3 ASSQGTGLDGYT
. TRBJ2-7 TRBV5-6 ASTWGTAGYEQY
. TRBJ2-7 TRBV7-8 ASSLGQGLGYEQY
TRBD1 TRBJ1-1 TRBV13 ASSPGQGNTEAF
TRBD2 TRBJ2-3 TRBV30 AWSPSGITDTQY
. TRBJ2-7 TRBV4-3 ASSQVKGSYEQY
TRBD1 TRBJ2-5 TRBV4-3 ASSQDRSQETQY
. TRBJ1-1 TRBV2 ASRSRGSGTEAF
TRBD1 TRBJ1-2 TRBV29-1 SVERTGHGYT
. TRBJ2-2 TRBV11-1 ASSLTRGPGELF
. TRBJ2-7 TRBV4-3 ASSQDDRSYEQY
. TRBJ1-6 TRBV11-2 ASSPSRSPLH